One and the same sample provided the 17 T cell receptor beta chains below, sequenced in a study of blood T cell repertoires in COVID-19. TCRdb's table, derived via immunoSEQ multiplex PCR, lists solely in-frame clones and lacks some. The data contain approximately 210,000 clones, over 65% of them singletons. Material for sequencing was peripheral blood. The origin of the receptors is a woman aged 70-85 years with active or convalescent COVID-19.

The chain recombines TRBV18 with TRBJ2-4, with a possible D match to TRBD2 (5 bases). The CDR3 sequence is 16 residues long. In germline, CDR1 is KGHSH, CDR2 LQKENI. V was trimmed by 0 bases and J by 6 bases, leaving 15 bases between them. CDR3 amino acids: CASSPPRPGLGNIQYF. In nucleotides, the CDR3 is TGTGCCAGCTCACCACCCCGACCTGGACTCGGAAACATTCAGTACTTC.

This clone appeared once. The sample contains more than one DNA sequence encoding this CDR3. The CDR3 loop reads CASSLVAGSTDTQYF. In nucleotides, the CDR3 is TGCGCCAGCAGCTTAGTAGCGGGAAGCACAGATACGCAGTATTTT. The genes are TRBV5-1 and TRBJ2-3; 8 positions agree with TRBD2. The CDR3 is made up of 15 amino acids. With V trimmed by 2 bases and J by 0 bases, 2 bases remained unmatched. Germline V gene data show CDR1 as SGHRS and CDR2 as YFSETQ.

CDR3 nucleotides: TGTGCCAGCAGCCAGCAGGGAGGGGCTGAGCAGTTCTTC. Translating it yields CASSQQGGAEQFF. The chain couples TRBV3-1 (or the pseudogene TRBV3-2) to TRBJ2-1; 7 bases line up with TRBD2. Germline assignment: CDR1 LGHDT and CDR2 YNNKEL (reference sequence). With V trimmed by 3 bases and J by 9 bases, 5 bases remained unmatched. The CDR3 spans 13 residues.

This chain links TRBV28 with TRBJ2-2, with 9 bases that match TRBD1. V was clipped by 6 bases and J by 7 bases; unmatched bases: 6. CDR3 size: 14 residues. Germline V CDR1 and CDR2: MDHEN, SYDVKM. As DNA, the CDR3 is TGTGCCAGCAGAGCCGGGACAGGGCACGGGGAGCTGTTTTTT. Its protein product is CASRAGTGHGELFF.

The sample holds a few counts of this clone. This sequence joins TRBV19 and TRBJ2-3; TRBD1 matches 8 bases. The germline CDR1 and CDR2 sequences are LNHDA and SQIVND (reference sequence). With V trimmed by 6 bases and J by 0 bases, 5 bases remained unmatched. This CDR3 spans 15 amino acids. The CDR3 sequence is CASRRTGPSTDTQYF. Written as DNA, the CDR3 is TGTGCCAGTAGGAGGACAGGGCCAAGCACAGATACGCAGTATTTT.

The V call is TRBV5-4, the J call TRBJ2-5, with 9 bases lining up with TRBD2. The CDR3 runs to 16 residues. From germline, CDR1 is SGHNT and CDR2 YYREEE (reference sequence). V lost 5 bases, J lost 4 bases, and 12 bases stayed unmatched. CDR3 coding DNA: TGTGCCAGCAGTATAGGCGGGGGGGGATCGGGAGAGACCCAGTACTTC. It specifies CASSIGGGGSGETQYF.

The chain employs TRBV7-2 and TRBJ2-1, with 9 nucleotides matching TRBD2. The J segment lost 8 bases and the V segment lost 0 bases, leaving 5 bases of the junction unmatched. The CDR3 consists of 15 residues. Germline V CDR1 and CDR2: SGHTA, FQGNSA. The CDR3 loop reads CASSLAVSGRHEQFF. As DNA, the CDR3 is TGTGCCAGCAGCTTAGCAGTTAGCGGGAGACATGAGCAGTTCTTC.

The chain's CDR3 is CASENRWGGINPHEQYF. In DNA form, the CDR3 reads TGTGCCAGTGAAAACCGATGGGGCGGGATTAACCCCCACGAGCAGTACTTC. This chain connects TRBV5-5 to TRBJ2-7; tentative D call: TRBD2 (6 bases). The V and J ends lost 8 bases and 5 bases respectively, with 29 bases between them. The CDR3 spans 17 residues. CDR1 and CDR2 from the germline V gene are SGHKS and YYEKEE (reference sequence).

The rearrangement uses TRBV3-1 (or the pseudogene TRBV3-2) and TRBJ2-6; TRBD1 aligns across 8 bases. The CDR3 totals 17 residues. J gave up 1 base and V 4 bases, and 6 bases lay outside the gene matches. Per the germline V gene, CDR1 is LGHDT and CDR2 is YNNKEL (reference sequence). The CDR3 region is CASSRGTGASGANVLTF. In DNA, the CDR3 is TGTGCCAGCAGCCGCGGGACAGGAGCGTCTGGGGCCAACGTCCTGACTTTC.

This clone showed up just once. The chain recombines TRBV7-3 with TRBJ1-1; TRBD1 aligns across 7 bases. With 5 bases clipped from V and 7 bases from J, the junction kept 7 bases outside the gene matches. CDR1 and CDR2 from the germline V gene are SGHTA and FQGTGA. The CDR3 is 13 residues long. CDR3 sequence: CASSLTRDSEAFF. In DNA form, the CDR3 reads TGTGCCAGCAGCCTCACGAGGGACAGTGAAGCTTTCTTT.

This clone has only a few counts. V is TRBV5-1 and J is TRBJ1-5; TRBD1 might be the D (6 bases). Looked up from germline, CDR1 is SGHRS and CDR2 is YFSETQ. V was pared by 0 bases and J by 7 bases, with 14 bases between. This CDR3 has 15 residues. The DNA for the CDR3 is TGCGCCAGCAGCTTGGGATGGGGGCAGGGACAGCCCCAGCATTTT. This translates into CASSLGWGQGQPQHF.

The CDR3 reads CASSLERNQPQHF. The CDR3 region has the DNA TGTGCCAGCAGTTTAGAGAGAAATCAGCCCCAGCATTTT. This sequence joins TRBV12-3 or TRBV12-4 and TRBJ1-5; D unresolved. This CDR3 comprises 13 residues. V lost 1 base and J lost 4, with 5 bases in between.

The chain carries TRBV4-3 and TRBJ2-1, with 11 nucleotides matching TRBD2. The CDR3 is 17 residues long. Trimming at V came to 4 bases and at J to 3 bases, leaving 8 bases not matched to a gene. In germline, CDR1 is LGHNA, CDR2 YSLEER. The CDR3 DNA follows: TGCGCCAGCAGCCTAGCCCCTAGCGGGGGGAGCTACAATGAGCAGTTCTTC. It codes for CASSLAPSGGSYNEQFF.

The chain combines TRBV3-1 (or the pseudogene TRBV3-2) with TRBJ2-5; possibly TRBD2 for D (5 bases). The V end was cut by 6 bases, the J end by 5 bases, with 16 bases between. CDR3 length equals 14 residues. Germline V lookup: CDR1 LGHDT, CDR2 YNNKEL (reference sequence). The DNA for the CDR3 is TGTGCCAGCAGAAATAACGAGGGTTGGGAGACCCAGTACTTC. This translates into CASRNNEGWETQYF.

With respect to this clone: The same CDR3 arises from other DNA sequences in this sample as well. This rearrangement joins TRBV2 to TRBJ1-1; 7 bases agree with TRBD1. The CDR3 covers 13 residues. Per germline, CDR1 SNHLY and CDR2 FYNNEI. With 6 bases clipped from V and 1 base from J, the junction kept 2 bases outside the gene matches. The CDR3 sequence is CASRGQPNTEAFF. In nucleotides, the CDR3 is TGTGCCAGCAGGGGACAGCCGAACACTGAAGCTTTCTTT.

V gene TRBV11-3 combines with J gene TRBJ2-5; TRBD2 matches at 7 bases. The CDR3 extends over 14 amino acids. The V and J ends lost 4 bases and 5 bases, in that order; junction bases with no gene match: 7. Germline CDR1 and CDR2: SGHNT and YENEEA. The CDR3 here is CASSSGLGWETQYF. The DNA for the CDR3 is TGTGCCAGCAGCTCCGGACTAGGTTGGGAGACCCAGTACTTC.

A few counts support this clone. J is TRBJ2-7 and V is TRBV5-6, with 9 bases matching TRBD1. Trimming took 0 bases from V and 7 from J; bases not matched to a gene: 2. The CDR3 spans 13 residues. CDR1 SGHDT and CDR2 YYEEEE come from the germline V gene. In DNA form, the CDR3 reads TGTGCCAGCAGCTTGGACAGGGGGCATGAGCAGTACTTC. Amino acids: CASSLDRGHEQYF.